This TCR beta chain was sequenced during a study of shared clonotypes between healthy human individuals. V dropped 4 bases and J dropped 1; count of bases not matched to a gene: 6. Germline V CDR1 and CDR2: GTSNPN, SVGIG (reference sequence). The CDR3 spans 14 residues. In its sample, this clone was seen a few times. Donors were healthy HIV-negative adults without recently reported acute infections or vaccinations. Each cell subset's genomic DNA was divided evenly among several immunoSEQ plates. The data were produced by immunoSEQ multiplex PCR, yet TCRdb's version contains in-frame clones alone and is incomplete. There are 2,500,000 or so clones in the sample; over 85% occur only once, and 0.36% lies in the top ten.

J is TRBJ1-1 and V is TRBV30; TRBD1 aligns across 7 bases. The material sequenced was naive CD4+ T cells from PBMCs. Stated subset: CD45RA+ positively selected. The sequence derives from a man younger than 35 in good health. Some clones in this sample may be carry-over from other donors' samples. The CDR3 protein is CAWNQGGGNTEAFF. The CDR3 DNA reads as TGTGCCTGGAATCAAGGGGGCGGGAACACTGAAGCTTTCTTT.